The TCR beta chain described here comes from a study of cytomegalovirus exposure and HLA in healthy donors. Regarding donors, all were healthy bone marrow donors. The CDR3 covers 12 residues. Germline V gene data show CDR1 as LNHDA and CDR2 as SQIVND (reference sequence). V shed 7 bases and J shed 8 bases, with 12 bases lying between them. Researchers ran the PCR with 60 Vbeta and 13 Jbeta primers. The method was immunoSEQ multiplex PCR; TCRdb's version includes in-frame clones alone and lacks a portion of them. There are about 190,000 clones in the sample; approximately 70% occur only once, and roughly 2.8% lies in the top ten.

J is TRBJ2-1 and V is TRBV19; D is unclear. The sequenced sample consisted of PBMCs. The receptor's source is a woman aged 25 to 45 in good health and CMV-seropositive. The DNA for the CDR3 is TGTGCCAGTAATTATGGCCAATATGAGCAGTTCTTC. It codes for CASNYGQYEQFF. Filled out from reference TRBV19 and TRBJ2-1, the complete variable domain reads DGGITQSPKYLFRKEGQNVTLSCEQNLNHDAMYWYRQDPGQGLRLIYYSQIVNDFQKGDIAEGYSVSREKKESFPLTVTSAQKNPTAFYLCASNYGQYEQFFGPGTRLTVL.